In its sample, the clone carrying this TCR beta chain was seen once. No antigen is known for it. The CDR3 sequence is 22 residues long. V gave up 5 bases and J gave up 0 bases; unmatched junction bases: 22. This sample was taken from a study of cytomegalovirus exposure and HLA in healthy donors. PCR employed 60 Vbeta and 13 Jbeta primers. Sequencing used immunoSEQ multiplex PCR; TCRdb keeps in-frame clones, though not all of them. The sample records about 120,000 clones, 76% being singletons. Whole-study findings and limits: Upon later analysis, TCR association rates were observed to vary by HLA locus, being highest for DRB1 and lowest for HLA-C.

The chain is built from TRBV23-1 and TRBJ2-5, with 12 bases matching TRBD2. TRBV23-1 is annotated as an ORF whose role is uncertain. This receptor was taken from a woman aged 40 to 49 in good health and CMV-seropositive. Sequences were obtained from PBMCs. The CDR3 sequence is CASSDDLRTSGARLGNQETQYF. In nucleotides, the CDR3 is TGCGCCAGCAGTGATGATTTGAGGACTAGCGGGGCGCGCCTGGGGAACCAAGAGACCCAGTACTTC.